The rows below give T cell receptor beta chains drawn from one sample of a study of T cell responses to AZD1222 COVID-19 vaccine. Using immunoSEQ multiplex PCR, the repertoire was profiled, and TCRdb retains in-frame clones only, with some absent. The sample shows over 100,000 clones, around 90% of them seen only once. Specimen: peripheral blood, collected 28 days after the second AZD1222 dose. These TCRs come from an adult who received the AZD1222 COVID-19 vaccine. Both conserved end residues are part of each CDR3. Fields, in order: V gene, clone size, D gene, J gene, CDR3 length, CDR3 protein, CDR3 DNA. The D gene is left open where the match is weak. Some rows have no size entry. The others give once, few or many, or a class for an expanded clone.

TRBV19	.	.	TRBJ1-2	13	CASSNVVNYGYTF	TGTGCCAGTAGTAACGTGGTGAACTATGGCTACACCTTC
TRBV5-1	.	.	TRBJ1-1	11	CASSLGAEAFF	TGCGCCAGCAGCTTGGGTGCTGAAGCTTTCTTT
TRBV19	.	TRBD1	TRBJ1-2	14	CASSIRAGTAGYTF	TGTGCCAGTAGTATTAGGGCGGGGACAGCAGGCTACACCTTC
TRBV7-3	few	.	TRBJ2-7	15	CASSYSPGPAYEQYF	TGTGCCAGCAGCTATAGCCCGGGGCCAGCCTACGAGCAGTACTTC
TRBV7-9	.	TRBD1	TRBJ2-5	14	CASSSRTGAETQYF	TGTGCCAGCAGCTCCCGGACAGGGGCCGAGACCCAGTACTTC
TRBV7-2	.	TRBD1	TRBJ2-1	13	CATRTGGGNEQFF	TGTGCCACCCGGACAGGTGGTGGCAATGAGCAGTTCTTC
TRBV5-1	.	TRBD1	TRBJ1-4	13	CASRGQGGEKLFF	TGCGCCAGCAGGGGACAGGGTGGAGAAAAACTGTTTTTT
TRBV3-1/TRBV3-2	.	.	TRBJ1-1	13	CASSQKVPGVAFF	TGTGCCAGCAGCCAAAAGGTCCCGGGGGTAGCTTTCTTT
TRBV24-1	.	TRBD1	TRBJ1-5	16	CATSSGPYRGNQPQHF	TGTGCCACCAGTTCTGGCCCTTACAGGGGGAATCAGCCCCAGCATTTT
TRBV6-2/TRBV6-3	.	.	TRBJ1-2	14	CASSYTDGFNGYTF	TGTGCCAGCAGTTACACCGACGGCTTCAATGGCTACACCTTC
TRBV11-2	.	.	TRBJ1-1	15	CASSSMGRSNTEAFF	TGTGCCAGCAGCTCGATGGGACGGTCGAACACTGAAGCTTTCTTT
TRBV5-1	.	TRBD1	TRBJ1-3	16	CASSLDGTASGNTIYF	TGCGCCAGCAGCTTGGATGGGACAGCCTCTGGAAACACCATATATTTT
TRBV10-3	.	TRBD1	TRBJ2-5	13	CATRGQGEETQYF	TGTGCCACCAGGGGACAGGGCGAAGAGACCCAGTACTTC
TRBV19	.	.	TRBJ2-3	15	CATQSVGGRTDTQYF	TGTGCCACACAGAGCGTAGGGGGGCGCACAGATACGCAGTATTTT
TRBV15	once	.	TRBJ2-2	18	CATSREDPTNLNTGELFF	TGTGCCACCAGCAGAGAGGACCCAACTAATCTAAACACCGGGGAGCTGTTTTTT
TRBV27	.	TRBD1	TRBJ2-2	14	CASTWTGVSGELFF	TGTGCCAGCACATGGACAGGGGTATCCGGGGAGCTGTTTTTT
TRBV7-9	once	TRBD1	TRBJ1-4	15	CASSYGTGWNEKLFF	TGTGCCAGCAGCTATGGGACAGGGTGGAACGAAAAACTGTTTTTT
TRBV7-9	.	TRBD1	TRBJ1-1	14	CASRPTGEATEAFF	TGTGCCAGCAGACCCACAGGGGAGGCCACTGAAGCTTTCTTT